This is a list of T cell receptor beta chains from one sample in a study of blood T cell repertoires in COVID-19. This table comes from immunoSEQ multiplex PCR, and its TCRdb copy is limited to in-frame clones, with some not included. The sample has approximately 210,000 clones, approximately 90% seen once. The sample was peripheral blood. The receptor source for this set is a man between 65 and 85 years old with acute or convalescent COVID-19. CDR3s leave out the opening cysteine and the closing phenylalanine or tryptophan.

CDR3 length,J gene,V gene,CDR3 protein
10,TRBJ2-5,TRBV27,ASRQGRETQY
13,TRBJ1-2,TRBV28,ASSSPGTGVYGYT
14,TRBJ2-7,TRBV6-8,ASRPPGLKISYEQY
13,TRBJ1-6,TRBV2,ASSEGRGPNSPLH
9,TRBJ1-5,TRBV19,ASSIYDTQH
11,TRBJ1-1,TRBV5-1,ASSYNLGGDAF
13,TRBJ2-1,TRBV7-2,ASDPSGRMYNEQF
12,TRBJ1-5,TRBV5-4,ASSLAGVGQPQH
11,TRBJ1-2,TRBV29-1,SAGKGAIDGHT
11,TRBJ1-1,TRBV7-2,ASSLQAGVEAF
13,TRBJ2-7,TRBV5-4,ASRYDLSSSYEQY
13,TRBJ2-7,TRBV2,ASSPTPGQGTEQY
12,TRBJ1-1,TRBV5-1,ASSLEGPGQPAF
12,TRBJ1-1,TRBV27,ASSLDFGRAEAF
12,TRBJ2-1,TRBV4-1,ASSATSGREEQF
11,TRBJ1-1,TRBV10-3,AISVRDPTEAF
11,TRBJ2-5,TRBV5-6,ASSSGQQETQY
9,TRBJ2-1,TRBV5-1,ASGADNEQF
12,TRBJ1-2,TRBV6-2/TRBV6-3,ASSYVTPNYGYT
13,TRBJ1-4,TRBV5-5,ASRDSLSINEKLF
12,TRBJ2-7,TRBV18,ASSPPAGGFEQY
13,TRBJ2-2,TRBV7-6,ASSSSGSFTGELF
11,TRBJ1-2,TRBV7-2,ASSLGQHAGYT
14,TRBJ2-1,TRBV6-2/TRBV6-3,ASSPARGQGANEQF
12,TRBJ1-6,TRBV28,ASRGQGGNSPLH
17,TRBJ2-1,TRBV5-1,ASRHAASARRSSYNEQF
14,TRBJ2-3,TRBV18,ASSPGQGLYVDTQY
14,TRBJ2-2,TRBV19,ASSIEAGGGTGELF
12,TRBJ1-5,TRBV7-8,ASSTGSTYGPQH
11,TRBJ1-1,TRBV10-3,AISATENTEAF
12,TRBJ2-2,TRBV9,ASSVDRTSRELF
11,TRBJ1-2,TRBV19,ASRTGITHGYT
17,TRBJ2-4,TRBV7-2,ASSQAGTSGRWAKNIQY
11,TRBJ1-2,TRBV19,ATRQGFNYGYT
13,TRBJ2-1,TRBV3-1/TRBV3-2,ASSYTSETYNEQF
12,TRBJ1-2,TRBV5-4,ASSPTGALYGYT
12,TRBJ1-4,TRBV5-1,ASSLGQGNEKLF
11,TRBJ1-2,TRBV7-2,ASSSPGTGAYT
14,TRBJ2-1,TRBV5-4,ASSLHRGPGDNEQF
15,TRBJ2-4,TRBV6-1,ASSGTSGRRAKNIQY
12,TRBJ1-5,TRBV28,ASSYSGLYQPQH
14,TRBJ2-3,TRBV24-1,ATSDSGTGVRGTQY
12,TRBJ2-3,TRBV19,ASRTTGGIDTQY
12,TRBJ1-1,TRBV5-1,ASSAIPGQGEAF
12,TRBJ2-1,TRBV18,ASSQLGVYNEQF
12,TRBJ2-5,TRBV5-1,ASSLTGDQETQY
14,TRBJ2-2,TRBV7-2,ASSPDGTGSTGELF
11,TRBJ2-7,TRBV9,ASSVSGGYEQY